The 30 T cell receptor beta chains listed next were all sequenced from one sample in a study of CD8 T cells in Susac syndrome. cDNA came from around 0.5 to 1 ug RNA primed by random hexamers. TCRdb ran MiXCR on the immunoSEQ multiplex PCR reads and lists one entry per CDR3 protein. The data contain about 430,000 distinct CDR3 sequences, 75% to 90% of them seen just once; the ten biggest clones take up about 0.12%. The source material was CD8+ T cells from PBMCs. The receptor source for this set is a human donor with multiple sclerosis.

This rearrangement joins TRBV19 to TRBJ2-3; 10 positions match TRBD1. Germline V CDR1 and CDR2: LNHDA, SQIVND (reference sequence). J gave up 13 bases and V 5 bases, and 15 bases lay outside the gene matches. This CDR3 is 15 amino acids long. This CDR3 reads CASSPTGTGAVTEYF. DNA for the CDR3: TGTGCCAGTAGTCCAACCGGGACAGGGGCGGTGACGGAGTATTTT. Supplemented by reference TRBV19 and TRBJ2-3, the full variable domain reads DGGITQSPKYLFRKEGQNVTLSCEQNLNHDAMYWYRQDPGQGLRLIYYSQIVNDFQKGDIAEGYSVSREKKESFPLTVTSAQKNPTAFYLCASSPTGTGAVTEYFGPGTRLTVL.

The chain recombines TRBV27 with TRBJ2-5; D is uncertain. Germline V gene data show CDR1 as MNHEY and CDR2 as SMNVEV (reference sequence). CDR3 length: 14 amino acids. V was shortened by 3 bases and J by 2 bases, with 10 bases between the two germline ends. Written as DNA, the CDR3 is TGTGCCAGCAGTTTTAAGGACGGGCAAGAGACCCAGTACTTC. Its protein is CASSFKDGQETQYF.

This clonotype was seen only once. V gene TRBV14 combines with J gene TRBJ2-7; no clear D gene. V lost 0 bases and J lost 0, with 9 bases in between. The CDR3 totals 15 residues. Germline-derived CDR1 and CDR2 are SGHDN and FVKESK. The CDR3: CASSQDYGSSYEQYF. CDR3 nucleotide sequence: TGTGCCAGCAGCCAAGATTACGGAAGCTCCTACGAGCAGTACTTC.

This clonotype showed up just once. This sequence joins TRBV9 and TRBJ2-7, with D perhaps being TRBD1 or TRBD2 (5 bases each). Germline values: CDR1 SGDLS, CDR2 YYNGEE. Trimming stripped 0 bases from V and 3 bases from J, with 16 bases between. This CDR3 contains 16 residues. The CDR3 bases are TGTGCCAGCAGCGTAGATGGGGACGGTTCACTCTACGAGCAGTACTTC. Translating gives CASSVDGDGSLYEQYF.

The gene calls are TRBV6-6 and TRBJ1-1, with 7 bases lining up with TRBD1. With 5 bases clipped from V and 4 bases from J, the junction kept 10 bases outside the gene matches. Germline V CDR1 and CDR2: MNHNY, SVGAGI (reference sequence). CDR3 length: 15 residues. CDR3 in amino acids: CASSPSTGLSTEAFF. The CDR3 coding sequence is TGTGCCAGCAGTCCCTCGACAGGGTTGAGCACTGAAGCTTTCTTT.

The J gene is TRBJ1-3, the V gene TRBV27, with D uncertain. This CDR3 has 14 residues. V was clipped by 6 bases and J by 4 bases, with 13 bases between them. Germline V CDR1 and CDR2: MNHEY, SMNVEV (reference sequence). The CDR3 loop is CASRPIEGGNTIYF. The CDR3 DNA reads as TGTGCCAGCAGACCTATAGAGGGAGGAAACACCATATATTTT.

This chain connects TRBV14 to TRBJ2-1; 8 bases are shared with TRBD2. V trimming: 8 bases; J trimming: 0 bases; junction bases outside the gene matches: 6. The length of the CDR3 is 15 residues. Germline CDR1 reads SGHDN; CDR2 reads FVKESK. CDR3 sequence: CASGSGGDSYNEQFF. The CDR3 DNA reads TGTGCCAGCGGGAGCGGGGGCGACTCCTACAATGAGCAGTTCTTC.

CDR3 DNA sequence: TGTGCCAGCAGCCAAGATCGCACTAGCGTCAATGAGCAGTTCTTC. Its translation: CASSQDRTSVNEQFF. The V call is TRBV4-2, the J call TRBJ2-1; 7 positions match TRBD2. Germline V lookup: CDR1 LGHNA, CDR2 YNFKEQ. There are 15 residues in the CDR3. The V segment lost 0 bases and the J segment 6 bases; nucleotides outside the gene matches: 5.

The chain joins TRBV5-1 to TRBJ2-7; TRBD2 matches at 9 bases. Germline CDR1 SGHRS, CDR2 YFSETQ. The CDR3 covers 14 residues. Trimming cost V 5 bases and J 4 bases; bases outside gene matches: 7. CDR3 bases: TGCGCCAGCAGTACCGGGACTAGCCTTTACGAGCAGTACTTC. As protein: CASSTGTSLYEQYF. Combining the CDR3 with reference TRBV5-1 and TRBJ2-7 gives the whole variable domain KAGVTQTPRYLIKTRGQQVTLSCSPISGHRSVSWYQQTPGQGLQFLFEYFSETQRNKGNFPGRFSGRQFSNSRSEMNVSTLELGDSALYLCASSTGTSLYEQYFGPGTRLTVT.

The chain uses TRBV6-5 and TRBJ1-5; D unresolved. The CDR3 totals 13 residues. Trimming took 2 bases from V and 5 from J, leaving 7 bases between them. Germline V CDR1 and CDR2: MNHEY, SVGAGI. The CDR3 DNA is TGTGCCAGCAGTTACGTTTGGCATCAGCCCCAGCATTTT. Protein sequence: CASSYVWHQPQHF.

The rearrangement joins TRBV6-5 to TRBJ2-7; a possible D gene is TRBD2 (6 bases). Trimming removed 8 bases at V and 4 bases at J, with 15 bases between. This CDR3 comprises 13 residues. Germline V gene data show CDR1 as MNHEY and CDR2 as SVGAGI. CDR3 amino acids: CASRIADGYEQYF. CDR3 bases: TGTGCCAGCCGTATAGCGGATGGATACGAGCAGTACTTC.

The chain uses TRBV19 and TRBJ2-7; 9 bases align to TRBD2. The germline CDR1 and CDR2 sequences are LNHDA and SQIVND (reference sequence). V was clipped by 8 bases and J by 5 bases; unmatched bases: 7. The CDR3 extends over 13 amino acids. CDR3 protein: CASSNSGSDEQYF. The CDR3 DNA sequence: TGTGCCAGTTCTAATAGCGGGAGCGACGAGCAGTACTTC.

The chain employs TRBV19 and TRBJ2-7, with D possibly being TRBD1 or TRBD2 (5 bases each). The CDR3 consists of 14 residues. Germline loops: CDR1 LNHDA, CDR2 SQIVND (reference sequence). V dropped 7 bases and J dropped 0 bases, with 13 bases sitting between them. In nucleotides, the CDR3 is TGTGCCAGTATCTCCGGGACGGGCTCCTACGAGCAGTACTTC. Translating it yields CASISGTGSYEQYF. Full variable domain (missing parts from reference TRBV19 and TRBJ2-7): DGGITQSPKYLFRKEGQNVTLSCEQNLNHDAMYWYRQDPGQGLRLIYYSQIVNDFQKGDIAEGYSVSREKKESFPLTVTSAQKNPTAFYLCASISGTGSYEQYFGPGTRLTVT.

This clonotype was seen only a few times. The chain has TRBV6-1 and TRBJ2-4, with D perhaps matching TRBD1 (5 bases). Germline values: CDR1 MNHNS, CDR2 SASEGT. The ends were cut back, 3 bases at V and 7 bases at J, with 10 bases in the middle. The CDR3 length is 13 residues. CDR3 coding DNA: TGTGCCAGCAGTGAGGACATTTTTAACATTCAGTACTTC. This encodes CASSEDIFNIQYF.

The chain has TRBV7-9 and TRBJ2-1; D gene uncertain. Trimming shortened V by 3 bases and J by 8 bases, and 11 bases separated the two germline ends. The CDR3 is 13 amino acids. The germline gives CDR1 SEHNR, CDR2 FQNEAQ (reference sequence). CDR3 amino acids: CASSFVDIDEQFF. Written as DNA, the CDR3 is TGTGCCAGCAGCTTTGTGGATATTGATGAGCAGTTCTTC.

This chain joins TRBV20-1 and TRBJ2-7; 9 bases match TRBD1. V was clipped by 0 bases and J by 3 bases; unmatched bases: 0. CDR3 length: 13 amino acids. CDR1 DFQATT and CDR2 SNEGSKA come from the germline V gene (reference sequence). CDR3 nucleotides: TGCAGTGCTAGAGAGGACAGGGGCTACGAGCAGTACTTC. It encodes CSAREDRGYEQYF.

This chain connects TRBV5-1 to TRBJ1-2, with 9 bases matching TRBD1. Trimming removed 5 bases from V and 6 bases from J; junction bases left unmatched: 14. Germline V lookup: CDR1 SGHRS, CDR2 YFSETQ. The CDR3 runs 16 residues. The CDR3 DNA reads as TGCGCCAGCAGGGAGACGACAGGGGGATCCGTGCATGGCTACACCTTC. Protein product: CASRETTGGSVHGYTF.

This rearrangement joins TRBV11-1 to TRBJ2-1; D possibly corresponds to TRBD1 (6 bases). Trimming shortened V by 7 bases and J by 7 bases, and 17 bases separated the two germline ends. The germline V gene has CDR1 SGHAT and CDR2 FQDESV (reference sequence). The CDR3 consists of 14 residues. The DNA of the CDR3 is TGTGCCAGCATACCTGCGGACAGCGGTAATGAGCAGTTCTTC. As protein: CASIPADSGNEQFF.

The chain has TRBV4-1 and TRBJ1-1; D call uncertain. Per the germline V gene, CDR1 is MGHRA and CDR2 is YSYEKL. CDR3 size: 15 residues. Trimming shortened V by 1 base and J by 3 bases, and 12 bases separated the two germline ends. CDR3 in DNA: TGCGCCAGCAGCCAAGTAACGGATTTTTACACTGAAGCTTTCTTT. This sequence encodes CASSQVTDFYTEAFF.

The rearrangement joins TRBV28 to TRBJ2-7, with 9 bases matching TRBD2. The CDR3 is 15 amino acids. Germline assignment: CDR1 MDHEN and CDR2 SYDVKM. V shed 3 bases and J 7 bases; nucleotides not matched to a gene: 10. CDR3 sequence (DNA): TGTGCCAGCAGTTTCGATGCCTCTAGCGGGGCGGAGCAGTACTTC. Its translation is CASSFDASSGAEQYF.

The chain combines TRBV5-1 with TRBJ2-7; TRBD1 matches 7 bases. Germline values: CDR1 SGHRS, CDR2 YFSETQ. The CDR3 spans 15 residues. The V segment lost 4 bases and the J segment 5 bases; nucleotides outside the gene matches: 12. CDR3 nucleotide sequence: TGCGCCAGCAGCGAATCCGGGACAGACCCCCACGAGCAGTACTTC. Amino acid sequence: CASSESGTDPHEQYF.

The chain recombines TRBV10-3 with TRBJ2-6; D uncertain. V gave up 3 bases and J gave up 0 bases, with 3 bases separating them. Germline V gene lookup returns CDR1 ENHRY and CDR2 SYGVKD. The length of the CDR3 is 14 residues. CDR3 loop: CAISDVSGANVLTF. CDR3 DNA: TGTGCCATCAGTGACGTCTCTGGGGCCAACGTCCTGACTTTC.

V and J are TRBV12-3 or TRBV12-4 and TRBJ1-2; a weak D match, TRBD1 (5 bases). The CDR3 covers 14 residues. Trimming removed 7 bases at V and 2 bases at J, with 14 bases between. In DNA form, the CDR3 reads TGTGCCAGCAACCCTGCCTGGGGCAACTATGGCTACACCTTC. Protein sequence: CASNPAWGNYGYTF.

In this sample, this clonotype turned up a few times. The V and J genes are TRBV5-5 and TRBJ1-2; TRBD1 agrees at 7 bases. The germline gives CDR1 SGHKS, CDR2 YYEKEE (reference sequence). The V gene end was trimmed by 4 bases and the J gene end by 4 bases; junction bases not matched to a gene: 7. The CDR3 runs to 14 residues. The CDR3 DNA reads as TGTGCCAGCAGCCCGGGACAGACCTTCTATGGCTACACCTTC. Protein sequence: CASSPGQTFYGYTF.

This rearrangement joins TRBV6-4 to TRBJ2-1; the match to TRBD2 covers 7 bases. Germline V gene sequence: CDR1 MRHNA, CDR2 SNTAGT. Losses at the gene ends were 6 bases for V and 0 bases for J; bases not matched to a gene: 8. The CDR3 is 16 residues long. In DNA form, the CDR3 reads TGTGCCAGCAGCGCCCGGGGGGAGAGCTCCTACAATGAGCAGTTCTTC. It encodes CASSARGESSYNEQFF.

A single count supports this clonotype. J is TRBJ1-2 and V is TRBV30; 7 positions match TRBD1. CDR3 length equals 11 residues. V trimming: 4 bases; J trimming: 8 bases; junction bases outside the gene matches: 4. CDR1 and CDR2 (germline): GTSNPN, SVGIG (reference sequence). The CDR3 region has the DNA TGTGCCTGGACAGGGGGAGGCGGCTACACCTTC. It encodes CAWTGGGGYTF.

The chain is built from TRBV29-1 and TRBJ2-3, with 10 nucleotides matching TRBD2. The V segment lost 0 bases and the J segment 2 bases; nucleotides outside the gene matches: 8. Germline V gene sequence: CDR1 SQVTM, CDR2 ANQGSEA. The CDR3 sequence is 17 residues long. DNA of the CDR3: TGCAGCGTTGAAGATCTGGGAACTAGCGGGGACACAGATACGCAGTATTTT. Its protein is CSVEDLGTSGDTDTQYF.

The J gene is TRBJ2-5, the V gene TRBV28; 7 nucleotides match TRBD2. This CDR3 is 16 amino acids long. V trimming: 5 bases; J trimming: 5 bases; junction bases outside the gene matches: 14. Germline V gene sequence: CDR1 MDHEN, CDR2 SYDVKM. CDR3 protein: CASSPVALAPVETQYF. Here the CDR3 DNA reads TGTGCCAGCAGTCCCGTCGCACTAGCGCCCGTGGAGACCCAGTACTTC.

The chain combines TRBV4-1 with TRBJ1-5, with D hard to call. The V and J ends lost 1 base and 7 bases respectively, with 11 bases between them. CDR3 length: 14 residues. Germline V gives CDR1 MGHRA, CDR2 YSYEKL. CDR3 DNA sequence: TGCGCCAGCAGCCAAGTAGCACTCGAGCAGCCCCAGCATTTT. Amino acids: CASSQVALEQPQHF.

The V gene is TRBV30, the J gene TRBJ2-3; D is perhaps TRBD1 (5 bases). The germline V gene has CDR1 GTSNPN and CDR2 SVGIG (reference sequence). Trimming pared 4 bases from V and 0 bases from J, leaving 11 bases between. The length of the CDR3 is 14 residues. As DNA, the CDR3 is TGTGCCTGGACGCGGACAACCAGCACAGATACGCAGTATTTT. Encoded protein: CAWTRTTSTDTQYF.